This record concerns one T cell receptor (beta chain) sequence. Germline CDR1 and CDR2: SQVTM and ANQGSEA. Trimming took 7 bases from V and 7 from J, leaving 23 bases between them. The CDR3 covers 14 residues. The sample originates from a study of blood T cell repertoires in COVID-19. Whole-study context: Italy, Spain and the United States were the sources of the convalescent and acute COVID-19 samples.

Using immunoSEQ multiplex PCR, the repertoire was profiled, and TCRdb retains in-frame clones only, with some absent. The sample has roughly 310,000 clones, around 89% seen once. V is TRBV29-1 and J is TRBJ2-7; D is uncertain. The clonotype comes from a woman aged 40 to 49 who had recovered from COVID-19. What was sequenced was PBMCs or T cells enriched from blood (not recorded which). The CDR3 nucleotides read TGCAGCGCCATATTGACTCCCGTTTTGAGGGAGCAGTACTTC. This translates into CSAILTPVLREQYF.